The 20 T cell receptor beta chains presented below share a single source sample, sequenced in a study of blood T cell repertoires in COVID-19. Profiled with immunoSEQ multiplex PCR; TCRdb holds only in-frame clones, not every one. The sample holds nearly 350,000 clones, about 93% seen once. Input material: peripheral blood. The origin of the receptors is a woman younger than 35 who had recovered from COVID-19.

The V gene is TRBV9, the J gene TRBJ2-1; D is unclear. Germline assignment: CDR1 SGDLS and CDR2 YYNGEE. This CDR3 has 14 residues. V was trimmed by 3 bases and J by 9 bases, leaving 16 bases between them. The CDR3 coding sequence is TGTGCCAGCAGCGGGAGAGAGAGGTCTGGTGAGCAGTTCTTC. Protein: CASSGRERSGEQFF.

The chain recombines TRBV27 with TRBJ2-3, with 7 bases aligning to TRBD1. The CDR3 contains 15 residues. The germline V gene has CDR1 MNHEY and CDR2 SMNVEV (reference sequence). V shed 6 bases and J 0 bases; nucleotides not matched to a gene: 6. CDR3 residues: CASRRDRASTDTQYF. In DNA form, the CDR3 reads TGTGCCAGCAGGCGAGACAGGGCTAGCACAGATACGCAGTATTTT.

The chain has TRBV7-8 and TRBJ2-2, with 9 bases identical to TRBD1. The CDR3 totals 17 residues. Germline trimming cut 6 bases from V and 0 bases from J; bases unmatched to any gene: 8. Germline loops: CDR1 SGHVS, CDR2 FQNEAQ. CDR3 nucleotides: TGTGCCAGCAGTAATGACGGGACAGGGACGAACACCGGGGAGCTGTTTTTT. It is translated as CASSNDGTGTNTGELFF.

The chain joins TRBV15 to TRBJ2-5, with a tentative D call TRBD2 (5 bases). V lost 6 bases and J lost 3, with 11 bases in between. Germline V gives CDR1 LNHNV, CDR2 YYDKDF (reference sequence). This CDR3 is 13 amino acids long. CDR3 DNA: TGTGCCACCAGTCGGCGGGCGGAAGAGACCCAGTACTTC. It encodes CATSRRAEETQYF.

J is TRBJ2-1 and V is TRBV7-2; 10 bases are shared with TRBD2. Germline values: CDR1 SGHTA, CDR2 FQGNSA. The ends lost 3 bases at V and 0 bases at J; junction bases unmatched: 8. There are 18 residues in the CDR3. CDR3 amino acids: CASSLAGLAKSSYNEQFF. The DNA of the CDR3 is TGTGCCAGCAGCTTGGCGGGACTAGCGAAGAGCTCCTACAATGAGCAGTTCTTC.

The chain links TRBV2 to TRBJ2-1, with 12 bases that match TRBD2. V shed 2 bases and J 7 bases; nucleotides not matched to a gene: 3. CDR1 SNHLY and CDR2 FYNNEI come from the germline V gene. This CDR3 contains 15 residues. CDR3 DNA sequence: TGTGCCAGCAGTGAACTAGCGGGAGGGGCTAATGAGCAGTTCTTC. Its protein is CASSELAGGANEQFF.

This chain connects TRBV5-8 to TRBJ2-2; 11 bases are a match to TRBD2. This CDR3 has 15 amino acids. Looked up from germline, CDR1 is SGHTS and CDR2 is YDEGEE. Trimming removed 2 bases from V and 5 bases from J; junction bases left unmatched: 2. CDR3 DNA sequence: TGTGCCAGCAGCTTACTAGCGGGAGTAACCGGGGAGCTGTTTTTT. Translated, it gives CASSLLAGVTGELFF.

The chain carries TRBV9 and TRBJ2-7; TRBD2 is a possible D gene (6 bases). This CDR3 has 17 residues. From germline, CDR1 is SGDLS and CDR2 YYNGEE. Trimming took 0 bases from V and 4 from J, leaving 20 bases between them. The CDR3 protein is CASSVGSSGESIYEQYV. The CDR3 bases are TGTGCCAGCAGCGTAGGGTCCTCGGGGGAGTCTATATACGAGCAGTACGTC.

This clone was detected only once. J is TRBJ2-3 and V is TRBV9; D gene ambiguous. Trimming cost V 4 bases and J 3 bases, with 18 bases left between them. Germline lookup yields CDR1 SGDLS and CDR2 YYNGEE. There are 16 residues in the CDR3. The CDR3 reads CASSPRGKSLTDTQYF. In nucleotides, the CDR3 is TGTGCCAGCAGCCCCCGAGGAAAGAGTTTGACAGATACGCAGTATTTT.

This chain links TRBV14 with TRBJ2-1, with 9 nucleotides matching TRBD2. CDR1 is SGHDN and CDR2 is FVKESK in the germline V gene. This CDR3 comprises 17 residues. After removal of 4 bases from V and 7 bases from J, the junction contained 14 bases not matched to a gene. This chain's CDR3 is CASSPGRIAGVKNEQFF. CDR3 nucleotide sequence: TGTGCCAGCAGCCCGGGGAGGATAGCGGGAGTAAAGAATGAGCAGTTCTTC.

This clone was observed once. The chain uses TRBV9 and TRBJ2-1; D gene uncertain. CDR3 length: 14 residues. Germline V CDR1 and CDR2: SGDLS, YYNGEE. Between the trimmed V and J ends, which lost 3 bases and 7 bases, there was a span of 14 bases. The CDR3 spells CASSAPPLDNEQFF. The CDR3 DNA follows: TGTGCCAGCAGCGCCCCCCCTCTAGATAATGAGCAGTTCTTC.

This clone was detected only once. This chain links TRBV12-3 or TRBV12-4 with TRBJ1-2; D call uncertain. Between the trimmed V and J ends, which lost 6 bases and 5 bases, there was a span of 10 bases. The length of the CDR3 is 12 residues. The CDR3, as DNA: TGTGCCAGCAGCGGGAGTTTTTATGGCTACACCTTC. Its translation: CASSGSFYGYTF.

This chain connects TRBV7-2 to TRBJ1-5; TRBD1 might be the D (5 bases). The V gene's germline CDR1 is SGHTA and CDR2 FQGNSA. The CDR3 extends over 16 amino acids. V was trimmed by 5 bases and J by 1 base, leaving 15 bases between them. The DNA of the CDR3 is TGTGCCAGCAGCCTCCTGGGCAGGGAAAGCAATCAGCCCCAGCATTTT. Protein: CASSLLGRESNQPQHF.

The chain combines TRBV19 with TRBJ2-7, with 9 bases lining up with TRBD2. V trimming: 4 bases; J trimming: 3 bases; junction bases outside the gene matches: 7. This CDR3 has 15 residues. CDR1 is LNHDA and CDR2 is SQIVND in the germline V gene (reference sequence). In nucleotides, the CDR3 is TGTGCCAGTAGTACGATAGCGGGAGTCTTCTACGAGCAGTACGTC. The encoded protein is CASSTIAGVFYEQYV.

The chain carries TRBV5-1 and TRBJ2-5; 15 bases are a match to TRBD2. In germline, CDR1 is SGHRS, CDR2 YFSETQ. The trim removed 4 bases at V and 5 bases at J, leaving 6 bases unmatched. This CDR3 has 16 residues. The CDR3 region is CASSVGLAGGLETQYF. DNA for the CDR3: TGCGCCAGCAGCGTGGGACTAGCGGGAGGCTTGGAGACCCAGTACTTC.

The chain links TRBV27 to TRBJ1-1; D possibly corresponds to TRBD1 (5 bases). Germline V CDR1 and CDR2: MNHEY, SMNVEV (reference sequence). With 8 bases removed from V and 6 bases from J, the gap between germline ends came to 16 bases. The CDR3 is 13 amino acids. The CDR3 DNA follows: TGTGCCAGCGCCCCAGGGAATCGCCCTGAAGCTTTCTTT. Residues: CASAPGNRPEAFF.

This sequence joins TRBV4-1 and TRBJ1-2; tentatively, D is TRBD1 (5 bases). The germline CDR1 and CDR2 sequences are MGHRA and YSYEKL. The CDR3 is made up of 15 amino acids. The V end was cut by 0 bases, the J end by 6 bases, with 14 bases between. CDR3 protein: CASSQDPQGSNGYTF. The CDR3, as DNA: TGCGCCAGCAGCCAAGATCCGCAGGGTAGTAATGGCTACACCTTC.

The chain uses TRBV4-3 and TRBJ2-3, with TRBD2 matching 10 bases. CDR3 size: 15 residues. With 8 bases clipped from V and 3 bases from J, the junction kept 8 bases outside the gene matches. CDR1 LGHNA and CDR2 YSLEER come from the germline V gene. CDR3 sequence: CASGLRAGGTDTQYF. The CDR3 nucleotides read TGCGCCAGCGGTCTGCGAGCGGGAGGGACAGATACGCAGTATTTT.

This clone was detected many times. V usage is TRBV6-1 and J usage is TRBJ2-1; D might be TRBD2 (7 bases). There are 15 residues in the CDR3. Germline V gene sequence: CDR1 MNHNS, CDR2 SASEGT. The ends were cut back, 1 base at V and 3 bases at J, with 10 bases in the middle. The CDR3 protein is CASSEGGGGYNEQFF. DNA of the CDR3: TGTGCCAGCAGTGAAGGGGGGGGCGGCTACAATGAGCAGTTCTTC.

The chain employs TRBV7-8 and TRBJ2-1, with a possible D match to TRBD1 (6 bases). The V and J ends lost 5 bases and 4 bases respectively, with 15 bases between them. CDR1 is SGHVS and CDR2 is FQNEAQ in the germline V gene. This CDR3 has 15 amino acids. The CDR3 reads CASSHWTEVYNEQFF. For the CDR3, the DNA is TGTGCCAGCAGCCACTGGACAGAAGTTTACAATGAGCAGTTCTTC. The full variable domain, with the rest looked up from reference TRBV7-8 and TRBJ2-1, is GAGVSQSPRYKVAKRGQDVALRCDPISGHVSLFWYQQALGQGPEFLTYFQNEAQLDKSGLPSDRFFAERPEGSVSTLKIQRTQQEDSAVYLCASSHWTEVYNEQFFGPGTRLTVL.